Sequencing of this TCR beta chain was carried out in a study of cytomegalovirus exposure and HLA in healthy donors. In the study overall: Most genotyped donors, roughly 83% of 300 to 400, had Caucasian-associated genetic ancestry.

Nominally healthy donors provided the samples, though records likely missed some immune exposures. The PCR had 60 Vbeta and 13 Jbeta primers. Assay used: immunoSEQ multiplex PCR; TCRdb lists only in-frame clones, some missing. The sample yields approximately 100,000 clones, roughly 70% seen once. Germline V lookup: CDR1 MDHEN, CDR2 SYDVKM. The CDR3 spans 12 residues. V trimming: 5 bases; J trimming: 4 bases; junction bases outside the gene matches: 1. This chain connects TRBV28 to TRBJ2-7; 8 bases line up with TRBD1. The receptor's source is a middle-aged man in good health and CMV-seronegative. Sequencing used PBMCs. CDR3 sequence (DNA): TGTGCCAGCAGTGGGACAGGTTACGAGCAGTACTTC. Translated: CASSGTGYEQYF.